This entry is about one T cell receptor (beta chain). This may be a read error: a much more frequent sequence differs by one nucleotide. TCRdb fed the PCR reads into MiXCR, producing one record per CDR3 protein. The sample has some 580,000 distinct CDR3 sequences, about 25% seen once. This entry is derived from a study of molecular identifiers for immune sequencing clone quantification. J lost 2 bases, V lost 2 bases, and 11 bases had no gene match. The CDR3 is made up of 20 amino acids. Per the germline V gene, CDR1 is MNHNY and CDR2 is SVGAGI (reference sequence). This receptor was obtained from a human donor in good health. Some libraries in this study had Jurkat cell RNA spiked in. The specimen sequenced was naive CD8+ T cells from blood, with Jurkat cell RNA spiked in. Subset defined: FACS-sorted CD8+CD4-CCR7+CD45RA+ naive T cells. The chain recombines TRBV6-6 with TRBJ2-6; the match to TRBD1 covers 11 bases. The CDR3 DNA is TGTGCCAGCAGTTACGCAGCCGGGACAGGGGGTTTCCCTGGGGCCAACGTCCTGACTTTC. It yields the protein CASSYAAGTGGFPGANVLTF.